These T cell receptor beta chains were read from a single sample in a study of immune cell composition in non-small cell lung cancer. The table came from immunoSEQ multiplex PCR; TCRdb's copy has only in-frame clones and leaves some out. The sample lists more than 3,000 clones; about 82% were seen once. The material sequenced was lung tumor tissue. All receptors derive from a human donor with non-small cell lung cancer. Each CDR3 is given with its conserved first and last residue. The D gene is left open where the match is weak. Part of the rows lack a size; the others show once, few, many or a class for expanded clones.

D gene	clone size	J gene	V gene	CDR3 DNA	CDR3 protein
.	.	TRBJ2-7	TRBV5-8	TGTGCCAGCGACCCAGGGGCTGGAGGTGTTCCTTACGAGCAGTACTTC	CASDPGAGGVPYEQYF
.	once	TRBJ2-7	TRBV6-6	TGTGCCAGCAGTTACGTAGCGGCAGGGGGTTCCTACGAGCAGTACTTC	CASSYVAAGGSYEQYF
.	once	TRBJ1-5	TRBV30	TGTGCCTGGAGTCGTAGAGGACGGGACAATCAGCCCCAGCATTTT	CAWSRRGRDNQPQHF
.	.	TRBJ2-6	TRBV19	TGTGCCAGTACCTGGACAGCCCTGAGCTCTGGGGCCAACGTCCTGACTTTC	CASTWTALSSGANVLTF
.	.	TRBJ2-3	TRBV29-1	TGCAGCGTTACCAGCGGAAACACAGATACGCAGTATTTT	CSVTSGNTDTQYF
.	.	TRBJ2-7	TRBV7-2	TGTGCCAGCAGCTTGACAGTCAGCTCCTACGAGCAGTACTTC	CASSLTVSSYEQYF
TRBD2	.	TRBJ2-7	TRBV27	TGTGCCAGCAGCTACCAAGCGGGAGGGACCTACGAGCAGTACTTC	CASSYQAGGTYEQYF
.	few	TRBJ2-2	TRBV27	TGTGCCAGCAGTTTATCTACAGGGAACGGGGAGCTGTTTTTT	CASSLSTGNGELFF
TRBD2	.	TRBJ2-1	TRBV4-1	TGCGCCAGCAGCCAAGATCTAGCGGGCAAAAATGAGCAGTTCTTC	CASSQDLAGKNEQFF
TRBD2	.	TRBJ2-1	TRBV4-1	TGCGCCAGCAGCCAGCGTTATTCGGCGGGAGGGCCAGAAAATGAGCAGTTCTTC	CASSQRYSAGGPENEQFF
TRBD1	few	TRBJ2-2	TRBV6-5	TGTGCCAGCACAAGCAGGGGGCGCGGAACCGGGGAGCTGTTTTTT	CASTSRGRGTGELFF
.	.	TRBJ2-1	TRBV5-1	TGCGCCAGCTCCCCTAGGAGGGCCGATGAGCAGTTCTTC	CASSPRRADEQFF
.	.	TRBJ2-7	TRBV6-6	TGTGCCACGATATCGGGGAGGAGCTACGAGCAGTACTTC	CATISGRSYEQYF
.	.	TRBJ1-2	TRBV5-1	TGCGCCAGCAGCTTGGATATAGGGGGTGTTAACTATGGCTACACCTTC	CASSLDIGGVNYGYTF
.	.	TRBJ1-5	TRBV5-1	TGCGCCAGCAGCTTGGTCCCGGAGCAGCCCCAGCATTTT	CASSLVPEQPQHF
.	.	TRBJ1-5	TRBV28	TGTGCCAGCAGCGGGGGTGACAATCAGCCCCAGCATTTT	CASSGGDNQPQHF
TRBD2	.	TRBJ2-1	TRBV7-2	TGTGCCAGCGCGGGCGGGAGGGCCAGGAATGAGCAGTTCTTC	CASAGGRARNEQFF
TRBD1	.	TRBJ2-2	TRBV28	TGTGCCAGCAGAGCACAGGGGGTGTACACCGGGGAGCTGTTTTTT	CASRAQGVYTGELFF
.	.	TRBJ2-7	TRBV2	TGTGCCAGCCTCCCAGGGCCCAACTACGAGCAGTACTTC	CASLPGPNYEQYF
.	.	TRBJ1-1	TRBV6-6	TGTGCCAGCAGTTACTCAGGGGGAACTGAAGCTTTCTTT	CASSYSGGTEAFF
.	.	TRBJ1-5	TRBV28	TGTGCCAGCAGTTTGGATAGGGGACTCAATCAGCCCCAGCATTTT	CASSLDRGLNQPQHF
.	.	TRBJ2-3	TRBV5-1	TGCGCCAGCAGCTTCGGACAGAACACAGATACGCAGTATTTT	CASSFGQNTDTQYF
.	.	TRBJ1-1	TRBV7-9	TGTGCCAGCACTCCTGCGGGGGTCACTGAAGCTTTCTTT	CASTPAGVTEAFF
.	.	TRBJ2-2	TRBV6-5	TGTGCCAGCAGTTTTCAGGGTACCGGGGAGCTGTTTTTT	CASSFQGTGELFF
.	.	TRBJ2-5	TRBV4-2	TGTGCCAGCAGCCAAGATACCACGGGAAAGACCCAGTACTTC	CASSQDTTGKTQYF
.	.	TRBJ1-1	TRBV14	TGTGCCAGCAGCCGACAGGTGGACACTGAAGCTTTCTTT	CASSRQVDTEAFF
TRBD1	once	TRBJ2-7	TRBV28	TGTGCCAGCAGTTCGACAGGGGGACCTAGCTACGAGCAGTACTTC	CASSSTGGPSYEQYF
.	.	TRBJ2-5	TRBV7-2	TGTGCCAGCAGCCCCCTCGGACAGTCCCATCAAGAGACCCAGTACTTC	CASSPLGQSHQETQYF
.	.	TRBJ2-2	TRBV27	TGTGCCAGCAGTCGGAACACCGGGGAGCTGTTTTTT	CASSRNTGELFF
TRBD1	.	TRBJ2-7	TRBV15	TGTGCCACCAGCAGAGATAGTGGACAGGGGAGCCCCTACGAGCAGTACTTC	CATSRDSGQGSPYEQYF
.	.	TRBJ2-1	TRBV28	TGTGCCAGCAGTTTAAACGGGATGGGGTACAATGAGCAGTTCTTC	CASSLNGMGYNEQFF
TRBD2	.	TRBJ2-5	TRBV30	TGTGCCTGGAGTGGGGACTACAAACAAGAGACCCAGTACTTC	CAWSGDYKQETQYF
TRBD1	.	TRBJ2-1	TRBV5-1	TGCGCCAGCAGGGGTGGACAGGGGGCCTTCGGAGACTCCTACAATGAGCAGTTCTTC	CASRGGQGAFGDSYNEQFF
TRBD2	.	TRBJ2-7	TRBV6-1	TGTGCCAGCAGTTCCGGGACTAGCGGGAGTTACGAGCAGTACTTC	CASSSGTSGSYEQYF
TRBD1	.	TRBJ1-1	TRBV19	TGTGCCAGTAGTACACAGGGGGCTTTCACTGAAGCTTTCTTT	CASSTQGAFTEAFF
.	.	TRBJ1-1	TRBV28	TGTGCCAGCAGTTTATGGAGGGCGAACACTGAAGCTTTCTTT	CASSLWRANTEAFF
TRBD2	.	TRBJ2-5	TRBV25-1	TGTGCCAGCAGTGCCCGGACTAGACAGACCCAGTACTTC	CASSARTRQTQYF
TRBD1	.	TRBJ1-4	TRBV5-5	TGTGCCAGCAGCCGAACAGGGGGCGATGAAAAACTGTTTTTT	CASSRTGGDEKLFF
TRBD1	few	TRBJ1-2	TRBV27	TGTGCCAGCAGACGTCCGGGACAGAGCTATGGCTACACCTTC	CASRRPGQSYGYTF
.	.	TRBJ2-1	TRBV7-8	TGTGCCAGCTCTCCTATTAGCTCCTACAATGAGCAGTTCTTC	CASSPISSYNEQFF
TRBD2	.	TRBJ2-1	TRBV6-1	TGTGCCAGCAGTGATCTGGCTAGCGGGAGTATTGAGCAGTTCTTC	CASSDLASGSIEQFF
TRBD1	.	TRBJ2-3	TRBV7-9	TGTGCCAGCAGCTTAGATAGGACAGGGGGCGTAAATACGCAGTATTTT	CASSLDRTGGVNTQYF
TRBD1	.	TRBJ2-3	TRBV9	TGTGCCAGCAGCGCCTCCGGGACAGGGGGTACCCTGATCTTCACAGATACGCAGTATTTT	CASSASGTGGTLIFTDTQYF